The next 12 T cell receptor beta chains were all read from a single sample in a study of cytomegalovirus exposure and HLA in healthy donors listed by TCRdb under 2017. Receptor libraries were prepared by the immunoSEQ multiplex PCR assay. The multiplex PCR relied on a mix of 60 forward primers for TCR Vbeta segments and 13 reverse primers for TCR Jbeta segments. The table comes from immuneACCESS by way of TCRdb, which keeps in-frame sequences with V and J called. Part of the clones is missing from these tables; in studies checked, under half for an unresolved V gene and the rest for unknown reasons. The sample data list over 60,000 clones, and just under 75% of these were observed just once. Together, the top ten hold 4.5% to 6% of the sample. The sequenced sample consisted of PBMCs. The receptors stem from a woman in her thirties in good health and CMV-seronegative.

This clone was counted a single time. The genes are TRBV30 and TRBJ1-5, with 8 nucleotides matching TRBD1. Germline V lookup: CDR1 GTSNPN, CDR2 SVGIG (reference sequence). The CDR3 runs 15 residues. Trimming removed 4 bases from V and 5 bases from J; junction bases left unmatched: 10. CDR3 region: CAWISSDRGDQPQHF. The CDR3 DNA follows: TGTGCCTGGATTTCTTCCGACAGGGGAGATCAGCCCCAGCATTTT.

The chain recombines TRBV28 with TRBJ1-1; possible D gene TRBD1, 6 bases. Trimming left V 3 bases short and J 6 bases short, with 11 bases between. CDR1 MDHEN and CDR2 SYDVKM come from the germline V gene. The length of the CDR3 is 13 residues. DNA for the CDR3: TGTGCCAGCAGTTTCGCGGGGGGCGCTGAAGCTTTCTTT. It translates to CASSFAGGAEAFF.

This clone was seen once. The chain employs TRBV6-7 and TRBJ2-2; 8 nucleotides line up with TRBD1. TRBV6-7 is labeled an ORF, and its function is uncertain. V dropped 5 bases and J dropped 5; count of bases not matched to a gene: 13. This CDR3 has 17 amino acids. The CDR3 is CASSKPQTGARTGELFF. Here the CDR3 DNA reads TGTGCCAGCAGTAAACCCCAGACAGGGGCGAGGACCGGGGAGCTGTTTTTT.

This chain connects TRBV5-1 to TRBJ1-2; D gene uncertain. V was shortened by 4 bases and J by 5 bases, with 18 bases between the two germline ends. The length of the CDR3 is 15 residues. Germline CDR1 reads SGHRS; CDR2 reads YFSETQ. The CDR3: CASSHGSGFRYGYTF. The CDR3 DNA is TGCGCCAGCAGCCATGGATCGGGTTTTCGGTATGGCTACACCTTC.

The V gene is TRBV19, the J gene TRBJ1-5; TRBD1 is a possible D gene (6 bases). The V gene lost 0 bases and the J gene lost 0 bases, with 15 bases spanning the gap. The CDR3 runs to 18 residues. Germline CDR1 LNHDA, CDR2 SQIVND (reference sequence). The CDR3 nucleotides read TGTGCCAGTAGTATAGATCGCATACAGGGTTATAGCAATCAGCCCCAGCATTTT. Translating gives CASSIDRIQGYSNQPQHF.

This clone has only a few counts. The chain uses TRBV6-4 and TRBJ1-1, with TRBD1 as a possible D gene (5 bases). The CDR3 has 13 amino acids. Germline V gene sequence: CDR1 MRHNA, CDR2 SNTAGT. Trimming took off 7 bases at V and 4 bases at J, with 13 bases between the two ends. CDR3 DNA sequence: TGTGCCAGCAACCTCCAGGGATCCACTGAAGCTTTCTTT. It specifies CASNLQGSTEAFF.

This clone was recorded only once. J is TRBJ1-2 and V is TRBV4-1; 10 bases agree with TRBD1. The CDR3 extends over 16 amino acids. J lost 8 bases, V lost 2 bases, and 11 bases had no gene match. Germline loops: CDR1 MGHRA, CDR2 YSYEKL. The CDR3 protein is CASSQLSGQGMYGYTF. CDR3 sequence (DNA): TGCGCCAGCAGCCAACTTTCGGGACAGGGGATGTACGGCTACACCTTC.

The chain links TRBV10-1 to TRBJ2-1; TRBD1 matches 8 bases. From germline, CDR1 is WNHNN and CDR2 SYGVQD (reference sequence). The CDR3 loop spans 16 amino acids. J lost 3 bases, V lost 3 bases, and 7 bases had no gene match. The CDR3 DNA reads as TGCGCCAGCAGTGAATGGGGCAGGGGGCACTACAATGAGCAGTTCTTC. Translation gives CASSEWGRGHYNEQFF.

Here the CDR3 reads CASSVLPGTNSGNTIYF. The DNA for the CDR3 is TGCGCCAGCAGCGTATTACCGGGGACAAACTCTGGAAACACCATATATTTT. The chain recombines TRBV5-1 with TRBJ1-3; tentatively, D is TRBD1 (6 bases). The germline CDR1 and CDR2 sequences are SGHRS and YFSETQ. The CDR3 runs to 17 residues. V dropped 4 bases and J dropped 0 bases, with 17 bases sitting between them.

The chain combines TRBV27 with TRBJ2-5, with D possibly being TRBD2 (6 bases). Germline V lookup: CDR1 MNHEY, CDR2 SMNVEV (reference sequence). The CDR3 sequence is 16 residues long. The germline V and J ends were trimmed by 3 bases and 1 base, with 15 bases remaining between them. CDR3 nucleotide sequence: TGTGCCAGCAGTTTGATCTTCGGGAGAGGCCAAGAGACCCAGTACTTC. Translated: CASSLIFGRGQETQYF.

This clone has more than one count but fewer than ten. V usage is TRBV28 and J usage is TRBJ1-1; TRBD1 might be the D (5 bases). Trimming cost V 6 bases and J 5 bases, with 19 bases left between them. The CDR3 loop spans 15 amino acids. CDR1 and CDR2 from the germline V gene are MDHEN and SYDVKM. CDR3 bases: TGTGCCAGCAGCCCCCCCATGGGGGGAGGTACTGAAGCTTTCTTT. Its protein is CASSPPMGGGTEAFF.

This chain links TRBV27 with TRBJ1-1, with D maybe TRBD1 (5 bases). V gave up 4 bases and J gave up 4 bases, with 22 bases separating them. The CDR3 is 17 amino acids. CDR1 and CDR2 from the germline V gene are MNHEY and SMNVEV (reference sequence). CDR3: CASSSSNPLQVRTEAFF. Written as DNA, the CDR3 is TGTGCCAGCAGTTCGTCCAACCCCCTACAGGTTCGCACTGAAGCTTTCTTT.